This T cell receptor beta chain was retrieved from a study of shared clonotypes between healthy human individuals. Across the study: There were three CD4 naive, three CD4 memory, two CD8 naive and one CD8 memory plates per donor.

The CDR3 loop spans 16 amino acids. Losses at the gene ends were 6 bases for V and 3 bases for J; bases not matched to a gene: 9. CDR1 and CDR2 from the germline V gene are WNHNN and SYGVQD (reference sequence). Whole-study findings and limits: Naive subsets, compared against memory subsets, generally had larger estimated richness values. With a few donors compared, about 5% of naive CD4 clonotypes were shared. Though the depth was large, rarefaction showed that sorted-subset sequencing was incomplete.

In its sample, this clone was seen once. Its antigen remains unknown. This table comes from immunoSEQ multiplex PCR, and its TCRdb copy is limited to in-frame clones, with some not included. The sample comprises approximately 350,000 clones, about 96% of which are singletons, and around 0.3% rests with the top ten. This clonotype originated in a man younger than 40 in good health. This rearrangement joins TRBV10-1 to TRBJ2-1; 9 bases match TRBD1. Source material: memory CD8+ T cells sorted from blood. Subset reported: CD45RO+ cells pooled with CCR7-negative TemRA cells. The chain's CDR3 is CASSEALDRGYNEQFF. CDR3 DNA sequence: TGCGCCAGCAGCGAGGCGTTGGACAGGGGCTACAATGAGCAGTTCTTC.